The rows below give T cell receptor beta chains drawn from one sample of a study of vaccination and CD4 T cells after COVID-19. Their antigens are not known. From the PCR reads, TCRdb called clonotypes with MiXCR, one entry per CDR3 protein. The repertoire includes 15,000 to 20,000 distinct CDR3 sequences, roughly 54% of them detected once, and roughly 9.4% sits in the top ten. Sequenced sample: CD4+ T cells from blood, cultured in vitro. These receptors were obtained from a human donor who had recovered from COVID-19. Both conserved end residues are trimmed from each CDR3.

>TRBJ2-4|TRBV6-5
ASSYSPPGLAKNIQY
>TRBJ2-5|TRBV24-1
ATSDPTPRGETQY
>TRBJ1-2|TRBV6-1
ASRSMGDYGYT
>TRBJ2-7|TRBV2
ASRIQAGRSEQY
>TRBJ2-7|TRBV21-1
ASSTRSRGGGIYEQY
>TRBJ1-1|TRBV20-1
SARAVTGEWNTEAF
>TRBJ2-5|TRBV19
ASSIDRGGETQY
>TRBJ2-7|TRBV5-5
ASSLAPRTGAYEQY
>TRBJ1-2|TRBV20-1
SAPDLVTGYT
>TRBJ2-3|TRBV12-5
ASGYQRESSTDTQY
>TRBJ2-7|TRBV20-1
SARDGRDPYEQY
>TRBJ2-3|TRBV6-2/TRBV6-3
ASGSRVIRTDTQY
>TRBJ1-2|TRBV11-2
AVGDRGGYGYT
>TRBJ1-6|TRBV27
ASSLAWGSPLH
>TRBJ1-6|TRBV6-5
ASSYGAGTTDSNSPLH
>TRBJ2-5|TRBV20-1
SARGQGLGETQY
>TRBJ1-1|TRBV7-2
ASSLISREVGTEAF
>TRBJ2-3|TRBV7-8
ASSFVGASSDTQY
>TRBJ1-6|TRBV30
AWSRGGQSSYNSPLH
>TRBJ2-3|TRBV7-3
ASSSSAGGISDTQY
>TRBJ1-1|TRBV15
ATSTPARGRRAEAF
>TRBJ1-5|TRBV30
AWDQVNQPQH
>TRBJ1-2|TRBV27
ASSLWGVGGYT
>TRBJ2-7|TRBV14
ASSRQDYEQY
>TRBJ2-1|TRBV5-1
ASSLAGLGAWEQF
>TRBJ1-1|TRBV6-1
ASSQQGDTEAF
>TRBJ2-2|TRBV5-1
ASSLGASTGELF
>TRBJ2-7|TRBV6-1
ASSISRPGQSEQY
>TRBJ1-2|TRBV24-1
ATSDLVGNGYT
>TRBJ2-3|TRBV25-1
ASSAFSVGTDTQY
>TRBJ2-7|TRBV28
ASSLDGGVSSYEQY
>TRBJ2-2|TRBV12-3/TRBV12-4
ASSYTGELF
>TRBJ1-1|TRBV24-1
ATSDPPNTEAF
>TRBJ1-2|TRBV28
ASSTLGQGLSGYT
>TRBJ1-2|TRBV20-1
SARTARAGGYT
>TRBJ1-6|TRBV3-1
ASSQVQGNSPLH
>TRBJ2-2|TRBV10-1
ASSAPNTGELF
>TRBJ1-5|TRBV6-1
ASKPSGQGNQPQH
>TRBJ2-3|TRBV18
ASSPNGSPTDTQY
>TRBJ2-7|TRBV25-1
ASSEFGGNTYEQY
>TRBJ1-5|TRBV20-1
SVGGRGNQPQH
>TRBJ1-1|TRBV5-3
ASSLKGGTEAF
>TRBJ1-2|TRBV6-5
ASSSPGDTYGYT
>TRBJ1-2|TRBV28
ASSPGQSSGGYT
>TRBJ2-1|TRBV7-9
ASSLGTSAYNEQF
>TRBJ1-5|TRBV19
ASSMGPNQPQH
>TRBJ2-5|TRBV24-1
ATSDLAAGGTETQY